This passage covers 31 T cell receptor beta chains from one sample sequenced in a study of T cells in women clearing cervical HPV infection. Produced via immunoSEQ multiplex PCR; TCRdb's table is partial and in-frame only. This listing includes some 30,000 clones. Specimen: blood buffy coat. Source of these receptors: a woman between 18 and 70 years old with a cervical HPV16 infection that either progressed to CIN3+ or cleared (not recorded which).

To note about this clone: The sequence runs out 3 residues before the end of the CDR3; the remainder is reconstructed from the germline J gene. Other nucleotide sequences in the sample specify the same CDR3. The V call is TRBV9, the J call TRBJ2-5; D might be TRBD1 (7 bases). Trimming took off 3 bases at V and 4 bases at J, with 16 bases between the two ends. CDR1 is SGDLS, CDR2 YYNGEE, per germline. The CDR3 consists of 15 residues. CDR3 DNA (partial): TGTGCCAGCAGCGCCGCCCAGGGGGGTGGAGAGACC. Translation: CASSAAQGGGET. The whole CDR3 protein is CASSAAQGGGETQYF.

Comment on this clone: The read finishes 3 residues shy of the CDR3 end, and the germline J gene is used to complete it. J is TRBJ2-7 and V is TRBV20-1, with D perhaps TRBD2 (6 bases). V gave up 2 bases and J gave up 4 bases, with 18 bases separating them. Germline V gene lookup returns CDR1 DFQATT and CDR2 SNEGSKA (reference sequence). This CDR3 is 15 amino acids long. CDR3 protein: CSARPSVGLFYEQYF. CDR3 DNA, as far as it was read: TGCAGTGCTAGACCCTCGGTCGGACTATTTTACGAG.

For this clone: The read terminates 3 residues before the CDR3 end, so the remaining end is supplied by the germline J gene. The chain employs TRBV2 and TRBJ2-3; tentatively, D is TRBD2 (6 bases). The CDR3 contains 15 residues. V shed 8 bases and J shed 6 bases, with 21 bases lying between them. Per the germline V gene, CDR1 is SNHLY and CDR2 is FYNNEI. The covered CDR3 bases are TGTGCCAGCCCCGGGATCACCTCAAGCGGGGATACG. It specifies CASPGITSSGDT. The entire CDR3 reads CASPGITSSGDTQYF.

Comments on this clone: Sequencing ends 3 residues short of the CDR3 end; the germline J gene provides the rest. The V gene is TRBV5-1, the J gene TRBJ1-1; D uncertain. This CDR3 is built from 11 residues. With 4 bases removed from V and 6 bases from J, the gap between germline ends came to 7 bases. The germline V gene encodes CDR1 SGHRS and CDR2 YFSETQ. CDR3 bases read: TGCGCCAGCAGCACGGGTCCTGAA. Translated: CASSTGPE. The full CDR3 protein is CASSTGPEAFF. The variable domain in full, with the rest retrieved from reference TRBV5-1 and TRBJ1-1, is KAGVTQTPRYLIKTRGQQVTLSCSPISGHRSVSWYQQTPGQGLQFLFEYFSETQRNKGNFPGRFSGRQFSNSRSEMNVSTLELGDSALYLCASSTGPEAFFGQGTRLTVV.

Concerning this clone: With the read ending 3 residues before the CDR3 end, the germline J gene is used to fill in that end. This chain joins TRBV20-1 and TRBJ1-2, with D unresolved. The V end was cut by 2 bases, the J end by 4 bases, with 11 bases between. The CDR3 runs 13 residues. From germline, CDR1 is DFQATT and CDR2 SNEGSKA (reference sequence). CDR3 sequence: CSARIDSTYGYTF. The covered CDR3 bases are TGCAGTGCTAGAATAGACTCGACCTATGGC.

As for this clone: The read stops 3 residues short of the end of the CDR3; the missing end is completed from the germline J gene. The chain carries TRBV5-1 and TRBJ2-2, with D possibly TRBD1 on 7 matching bases. The CDR3 extends over 16 amino acids. Trimming left V 2 bases short and J 1 base short, with 12 bases between. Germline V gives CDR1 SGHRS, CDR2 YFSETQ. The part of the CDR3 DNA that was read is TGCGCCAGCAGCTTAAGGAGGGGGCAGAACACCGGGGAG. Translated, it gives CASSLRRGQNTGE. The full CDR3 protein reads CASSLRRGQNTGELFF.

With respect to this clone: The read comes to an end 3 residues before the CDR3 does, leaving the germline J gene to fill in the end. The chain is built from TRBV2 and TRBJ1-1; unclear D gene. Germline CDR1 is SNHLY and CDR2 is FYNNEI. There are 13 residues in the CDR3. The ends were cut back, 2 bases at V and 1 base at J, with 5 bases in the middle. CDR3 sequence reads: CASSEIKNTEAFF. The CDR3 bases that were read are TGTGCCAGCAGTGAAATTAAGAACACTGAA.

As for this clone: The sequence runs out 3 residues before the end of the CDR3; the remainder is reconstructed from the germline J gene. The chain has TRBV20-1 and TRBJ1-2; TRBD1 is a possible D gene (5 bases). This CDR3 is built from 12 residues. Germline V lookup: CDR1 DFQATT, CDR2 SNEGSKA (reference sequence). The V end was cut by 8 bases, the J end by 6 bases, with 16 bases between. Partial CDR3 DNA: TGCAGTCCTCCAGACAGCGTGAATGGC. Encoded protein: CSPPDSVNG. The entire CDR3 is CSPPDSVNGYTF.

A word on this clone: The CDR3 end falls 3 residues outside the read, so it is completed with the germline J gene. This chain connects TRBV10-3 to TRBJ2-5, with D perhaps TRBD1 (5 bases). V lost 6 bases to trimming and J lost 3 bases, with 8 bases between them. Germline CDR1 and CDR2: ENHRY and SYGVKD. The CDR3 length is 12 residues. The CDR3 DNA, read in part, is TGTGCCATCAGACAGGAAAAAGAGACC. It codes for CAIRQEKET. The entire CDR3 protein is CAIRQEKETQYF.

A word on this clone: The CDR3 is cut off 3 residues early in the read; its end comes from the germline J gene. This sample also contains other DNA sequences that code for the same CDR3. The gene calls are TRBV10-3 and TRBJ2-7; D gene ambiguous. Germline V gene data show CDR1 as ENHRY and CDR2 as SYGVKD. V lost 6 bases and J lost 6, with 15 bases in between. This CDR3 has 13 residues. The CDR3 DNA, read in part, is TGTGCCATCAGCGAGACGTTAGGGTTCGAG. Protein: CAISETLGFE. The full CDR3 protein reads CAISETLGFEQYF.

Comment on this clone: The CDR3 goes on 3 residues after the read ends, and that part is filled in from the germline J gene. The chain employs TRBV7-2 and TRBJ1-4, with D possibly matching TRBD1 (6 bases). This CDR3 has 14 residues. CDR1 is SGHTA, CDR2 FQGNSA, per germline. Trimming took off 4 bases at V and 5 bases at J, with 11 bases between the two ends. The sequenced CDR3 bases are TGTGCCAGCAGCTCACAGGGAGTGAATGAAAAA. Encoded protein: CASSSQGVNEK. The whole CDR3 region reads CASSSQGVNEKLFF. Full variable domain (rest looked up from reference TRBV7-2 and TRBJ1-4): GAGVSQSPSNKVTEKGKDVELRCDPISGHTALYWYRQSLGQGLEFLIYFQGNSAPDKSGLPSDRFSAERTGGSVSTLTIQRTQQEDSAVYLCASSSQGVNEKLFFGSGTQLSVL.

Comments on this clone: The DNA ends 3 residues before the CDR3 does, and the rest of the CDR3 is filled in from the germline J gene. J is TRBJ1-1 and V is TRBV5-1; weak D call: TRBD1 (6 bases). Germline V gives CDR1 SGHRS, CDR2 YFSETQ. This CDR3 is built from 15 residues. V was cut by 0 bases and J by 3 bases, with 12 bases left in between. CDR3 sequence reads: CASSLDRVAYTEAFF. The sequenced part of the CDR3 DNA is TGCGCCAGCAGCTTGGACAGGGTTGCGTACACTGAA.

Concerning this clone: The CDR3 end falls 3 residues outside the read, so it is completed with the germline J gene. The genes are TRBV12-3 or TRBV12-4 and TRBJ2-7; D is uncertain. Trimming left V 6 bases short and J 5 bases short, with 11 bases between. The CDR3 runs 12 residues. The CDR3 spells CASRLSLDEQYF. The covered CDR3 bases are TGTGCCAGCAGGCTTAGTCTGGACGAG.

Note on this clone: The CDR3 goes on 3 residues after the read ends, and that part is filled in from the germline J gene. V is TRBV6-2 or TRBV6-3 and J is TRBJ2-7; weak D call: TRBD2 (5 bases). Deletions cut 2 bases from V and 4 bases from J, with 18 bases between. Germline loops: CDR1 MNHEY, CDR2 SVGEGT. The CDR3 contains 16 residues. Partial CDR3 DNA: TGTGCCAGCAGTTACCAAACTAGTGTGAGTCGGTACGAG. Residues: CASSYQTSVSRYE. In full, the CDR3 is CASSYQTSVSRYEQYF.

With respect to this clone: Read coverage stops 3 residues before the CDR3 terminus; the germline J gene supplies the remainder. The chain uses TRBV10-3 and TRBJ1-1; D may be TRBD1 (6 bases). CDR1 is ENHRY and CDR2 is SYGVKD in the germline V gene. This CDR3 has 14 residues. Trimming took 3 bases from V and 3 from J, leaving 11 bases between them. CDR3 loop: CAISDGTYYTEAFF. Incomplete CDR3 DNA: TGTGCCATCAGTGACGGGACATATTACACTGAA.

With respect to this clone: The read ends 3 residues early relative to the CDR3; the germline J gene fills the gap. The V call is TRBV20-1, the J call TRBJ2-7; 8 bases are shared with TRBD1. This CDR3 is 13 amino acids long. With 4 bases clipped from V and 4 bases from J, the junction kept 6 bases outside the gene matches. Germline assignment: CDR1 DFQATT and CDR2 SNEGSKA (reference sequence). This CDR3 is CSAIGQGAYEQYF. The CDR3 DNA, read in part, is TGCAGTGCTATTGGGCAGGGGGCTTACGAG.

Details on this clone: The read comes to an end 3 residues before the CDR3 does, leaving the germline J gene to fill in the end. The chain joins TRBV5-1 to TRBJ2-3; 7 nucleotides align to TRBD1. This CDR3 is built from 16 residues. Germline-derived CDR1 and CDR2 are SGHRS and YFSETQ. CDR3 bases read: TGCGCCAGCAGCTTGGGGGTACAGGGGTTAAGAGAGACG. It is translated as CASSLGVQGLRET. The whole CDR3 sequence is CASSLGVQGLRETQYF.

Turning to this clone: The read gets to within 3 residues of the CDR3 end, and the germline J gene fills in the rest. The genes are TRBV5-1 and TRBJ1-2, with TRBD1 identical over 8 bases. Germline assignment: CDR1 SGHRS and CDR2 YFSETQ. The trim removed 4 bases at V and 3 bases at J, leaving 8 bases unmatched. The CDR3 loop spans 15 amino acids. The sequenced CDR3 bases are TGCGCCAGCAGCCCAAGGACAGGGCCCTACTATGGC. Its translation: CASSPRTGPYYG. The entire CDR3 is CASSPRTGPYYGYTF.

With respect to this clone: The read ends 3 residues early relative to the CDR3; the germline J gene fills the gap. The gene calls are TRBV19 and TRBJ2-4, with D possibly called TRBD1 or TRBD2 (6 bases each). Per the germline V gene, CDR1 is LNHDA and CDR2 is SQIVND (reference sequence). The CDR3 runs to 14 residues. Partial CDR3 DNA: TGTGCCAGTAGTATAGGGAGGGGGATGGATGGT. Its protein is CASSIGRGMDG. The whole CDR3 reads CASSIGRGMDGQYF.

In the case of this clone: The read gets to within 3 residues of the CDR3 end, and the germline J gene fills in the rest. The gene calls are TRBV7-9 and TRBJ2-3, with D tentatively TRBD2 (6 bases). The CDR3 sequence is 13 residues long. Trimming cost V 5 bases and J 6 bases, with 12 bases left between them. Germline CDR1 SEHNR, CDR2 FQNEAQ (reference sequence). The sequenced part of the CDR3 DNA is TGTGCCAGCAGCGTCAACCGGGGGGATACG. Protein product: CASSVNRGDT. The complete CDR3 protein is CASSVNRGDTQYF.

Incomplete CDR3 DNA: TGTGCCAGCAGTAATGACAGATTCTACGAG. Encoded protein: CASSNDRFYE. The whole CDR3 sequence is CASSNDRFYEQYF. The chain recombines TRBV12-3 or TRBV12-4 with TRBJ2-7, with a tentative D call TRBD1 (5 bases). The CDR3 goes on 3 residues after the read ends, and that part is filled in from the germline J gene. The CDR3 runs 13 residues. V was cut by 5 bases and J by 3 bases, with 11 bases left in between.

About this clone itself: The read stops 3 residues short of the end of the CDR3; the missing end is completed from the germline J gene. The chain links TRBV7-2 to TRBJ1-1, with D hard to call. CDR3 size: 11 residues. The germline V gene has CDR1 SGHTA and CDR2 FQGNSA. CDR3 DNA (partial): TGTGCCAGCAGCGTTACTCGAGAA. As protein: CASSVTRE. Given in full, the CDR3 is CASSVTREAFF.

As to this clone: The CDR3 is cut off 3 residues early in the read; its end comes from the germline J gene. This chain connects TRBV6-2 or TRBV6-3 to TRBJ2-5; no definite D call. Germline assignment: CDR1 MNHEY and CDR2 SVGEGT. Trimming cost V 2 bases and J 7 bases, with 11 bases left between them. CDR3 length: 13 amino acids. The CDR3 protein is CASSYGSWWTQYF. The CDR3 bases that were read are TGTGCCAGCAGTTACGGCTCGTGGTGGACC.

Concerning this clone: The read ends 3 residues early relative to the CDR3; the germline J gene fills the gap. The J gene is TRBJ1-2, the V gene TRBV6-2 or TRBV6-3; D might be TRBD1 (6 bases). The CDR3 sequence is 14 residues long. V was cut by 0 bases and J by 2 bases, with 7 bases left in between. Germline V gene data show CDR1 as MNHEY and CDR2 as SVGEGT. The sequenced part of the CDR3 DNA is TGTGCCAGCAGTTACTCGGGGGCCAACTATGGC. This translates into CASSYSGANYG. In full, the CDR3 reads CASSYSGANYGYTF.

With regard to this clone: Read data end 3 residues before the CDR3 end; the end is taken from the germline J gene. This CDR3 is also generated by other DNA sequences in the sample. The rearrangement links TRBV9 to TRBJ2-7; D may be TRBD1 (5 bases). Germline CDR1 and CDR2: SGDLS and YYNGEE. V lost 3 bases and J lost 3, with 13 bases in between. CDR3 length: 14 residues. The sequenced part of the CDR3 DNA is TGTGCCAGCAGCGGGCAGGGAATTGGCTACGAG. It specifies CASSGQGIGYE. The whole CDR3 sequence is CASSGQGIGYEQYF. The variable domain in full, completed from reference TRBV9 and TRBJ2-7, reads DSGVTQTPKHLITATGQRVTLRCSPRSGDLSVYWYQQSLDQGLQFLIQYYNGEERAKGNILERFSAQQFPDLHSELNLSSLELGDSALYFCASSGQGIGYEQYFGPGTRLTVT.

A note on this clone: The CDR3 end is not reached by the read, which stops 3 residues before it; the germline J gene fills it in. The J gene is TRBJ2-7, the V gene TRBV5-6; possible D gene TRBD1, 6 bases. V lost 4 bases to trimming and J lost 2 bases, with 13 bases between them. The V gene's germline CDR1 is SGHDT and CDR2 YYEEEE. This CDR3 spans 14 amino acids. CDR3 sequence reads: CASSPYRETYEQYF. CDR3 DNA (partial): TGTGCCAGCAGCCCCTACAGGGAGACCTACGAG.

For this clone: The read ends 3 residues early relative to the CDR3; the germline J gene fills the gap. The V gene is TRBV11-3, the J gene TRBJ2-1, with D unresolved. Germline V gene sequence: CDR1 SGHNT, CDR2 YENEEA. The length of the CDR3 is 15 residues. The V end was cut by 1 base, the J end by 2 bases, with 9 bases between. Incomplete CDR3 DNA: TGTGCCAGCAGCTTAGGCACGGTTACCTACAATGAG. Its translation is CASSLGTVTYNE. The entire CDR3 protein is CASSLGTVTYNEQFF. Variable domain in full (rest from reference TRBV11-3 and TRBJ2-1): EAGVVQSPRYKIIEKKQPVAFWCNPISGHNTLYWYLQNLGQGPELLIRYENEEAVDDSQLPKDRFSAERLKGVDSTLKIQPAELGDSAVYLCASSLGTVTYNEQFFGPGTRLTVL.

In regard to this clone: The read ends 3 residues shy of where the CDR3 ends; the end is completed using the germline J gene. V and J are TRBV5-1 and TRBJ2-2; 7 bases match TRBD1. V lost 2 bases to trimming and J lost 0 bases; unmatched junction nucleotides: 1. This CDR3 comprises 15 residues. CDR1 and CDR2 (germline): SGHRS, YFSETQ. CDR3 amino acids: CASSFTGANTGELFF. The CDR3 bases that were read are TGCGCCAGCAGCTTCACAGGGGCGAACACCGGGGAG.

Concerning this clone: The read ends 3 residues before the CDR3 terminus; that terminus is restored from the germline J gene. The V and J genes are TRBV5-1 and TRBJ2-3; D is uncertain. CDR3 length: 13 residues. Per germline, CDR1 SGHRS and CDR2 YFSETQ. Trimming removed 1 base at V and 5 bases at J, with 8 bases between. CDR3 sequence reads: CASSLNSGDTQYF. The CDR3 DNA, read in part, is TGCGCCAGCAGCTTGAATTCAGGAGATACG. Full variable domain (outside the CDR3, taken from reference TRBV5-1 and TRBJ2-3): KAGVTQTPRYLIKTRGQQVTLSCSPISGHRSVSWYQQTPGQGLQFLFEYFSETQRNKGNFPGRFSGRQFSNSRSEMNVSTLELGDSALYLCASSLNSGDTQYFGPGTRLTVL.

A remark on this clone: The sequenced fragment ends 3 residues before the CDR3 boundary, so the rest is inferred from the germline J gene. The chain is built from TRBV2 and TRBJ1-5; D remains ambiguous. The CDR3 totals 14 residues. The germline V and J ends were trimmed by 7 bases and 0 bases, with 10 bases remaining between them. Looked up from germline, CDR1 is SNHLY and CDR2 is FYNNEI. CDR3 in amino acids: CASTNGDSNQPQHF. Incomplete CDR3 DNA: TGTGCCAGCACCAACGGGGATAGCAATCAGCCC.

Notes on this clone: The observed sequence ends 3 residues before the CDR3 terminus, with the missing tail filled in from the germline J gene. This rearrangement joins TRBV6-2 or TRBV6-3 to TRBJ1-1; possible D gene TRBD1, 5 bases. The CDR3 covers 14 residues. V lost 8 bases and J 1 base, leaving 14 bases between the germline ends. Germline CDR1 reads MNHEY; CDR2 reads SVGEGT. This chain's CDR3 is CASEARGPNTEAFF. The sequenced part of the CDR3 DNA is TGTGCCAGCGAGGCAAGGGGTCCGAACACTGAA.